This TCR beta chain originates from a study of cytomegalovirus exposure and HLA in healthy donors (dated by TCRdb to about 2017). The study in broad terms: An earlier analysis of several hundred of the donors reported about 290 Gb of sequence data and about 100 million unique TCR beta sequences from roughly 180 million T cells. Roughly 310 gigabases of sequencing data and around 87 million unique TCR sequences were included in an early release covering 500 to 750 HLA-typed donors. The genetic ancestry cluster associated with self-reported Caucasian donors included 81% of the 398 genotyped donors. The study was designed to test whether signatures of past pathogen exposure could be identified by cataloging public T cell receptors. The study profiled the T cell repertoires of around 700 subjects by immunosequencing and related them to cytomegalovirus serostatus. A separate validation cohort of 90 to 150 different subjects was used in addition to the roughly 670-subject first cohort. To predict cytomegalovirus infection status, the study combined high-throughput TCR immunosequencing, statistical association of individual TCRs with disease status, and machine learning. A later analysis re-examined previously published TCR beta repertoires from 610 or so donors and added high-resolution HLA genotyping to investigate patterns of TCR occurrence. The later analysis used no new phenotypic data to find candidate immune exposures, relying instead on TCR beta sequences and their occurrence across donors. An earlier analysis of some 500 of the donors applied high-throughput TCR beta sequencing to assess whether each TCR beta V gene segment acted as functional or pseudogenic. Donor age, sex, ethnicity and CMV serostatus were compiled together with the repertoire data. A later genetic analysis took genome-wide SNP genotypes for about 55% of the 666 donors and used that subset as a discovery cohort. All discovery cohort repertoires had been generated using a single sequencing platform. HLA typing covered class I and class II loci at four-digit resolution. The number of donors typed differed by locus, with about 629-640 for A, B, C, DRB1 and DQB1, around 520 for DQA1, under 610 for DPA1, and approximately 470 for DPB1. Because of strong linkage in the cohort, roughly 5 DR-DQ haplotypes were treated as single units for association and clustering. Across some 400 genotyped donors of the cohort, an average of approximately 240,000 unique TCR beta nucleotide sequences per donor were sequenced, and roughly 17% of those sequences were non-productive.

The library relied on the immunoSEQ multiplex PCR assay. A mixture of 60 forward primers for TCR Vbeta segments and 13 reverse primers for TCR Jbeta segments was used in the multiplex PCR. A multiplex PCR assay on genomic DNA amplified the CDR3 region of rearranged TCR beta genes. Amplified TCR beta libraries were sequenced as 87-base-pair reads on the Illumina HiSeq System. The study's own analysis went as follows. Across the roughly 600 repertoires, a later analysis counted 80 million or so unique TCR beta chains, roughly 11 million of which were shared by at least two donors. A nearest-neighbor algorithm error-corrected the raw reads and collapsed the reads into unique sequences, merging closely related sequences to remove PCR and sequencing errors. CDR3 sequences were aligned to IMGT reference sequences to assign V, D and J gene segments. For a sequence to be retained, at least a six-nucleotide match to both a V gene segment and a J gene segment was required. Rearrangements were classified as productive when the CDR3 lacked stop codons and remained in frame with V and J, and all other rearrangements were classified as non-productive. CDR3 was defined by IMGT convention, running from the second conserved V-encoded cysteine to the conserved J-encoded phenylalanine. The earlier analysis of about 560 of the donors excluded any sequence lacking an unambiguous match to a single V gene segment. In an earlier analysis of 587 of the donors, V segments were called functional above 56.7% productive rearrangements and were called segregating when the between-donor standard deviation exceeded 5%. A statistical classification framework was built to diagnose cytomegalovirus status from the catalog of TCR beta chain sequences. In a later analysis, TCR nucleotide sequences were compared against IMGT/GENE-DB human TR gene sequences so that V and J genes could be assigned. A later analysis assigned CDR3 sequences and most-parsimonious VDJ recombination scenarios with the TCRdist pipeline. In a later analysis, each TCR beta chain was defined by its CDR3 amino acid sequence together with its V-gene family, and reads without a unique V-gene family were excluded. In a later analysis, 450 to 600 highly shared, low-generation-probability nucleotide sequences were removed to address suspected cross-contamination and a sequencing artifact. For each public chain, a later analysis derived a clonal expansion index from normalized ranks of inferred template counts within each repertoire. Generation probabilities in a later analysis came from a VDJ recombination model fitted to out-of-frame rearrangements, and those results were checked against IGoR. In a later analysis, TCR-TCR, TCR-HLA and TCR-CMV co-occurrence was scored with hypergeometric tests, and a repertoire-size bias correction was applied to TCR pairs. False discovery rates were estimated in a later analysis by permuting HLA or CMV assignments 20 times. In a later analysis, co-occurring TCRs were grouped using DBSCAN, with TCRdist sequence similarity added in when clustering inside HLA-allele-positive subsets. Repertoires with fewer than 30,000 or more than 120,000 public chains, plus five repertoires with anomalous nucleotide sharing, were excluded from co-occurrence clustering. What TCRdb holds here is the immuneACCESS table cut down to in-frame rearrangements. Part of the clones is not present; checked against another copy, under half of the missing clones reflect an unresolved V gene, and the others are unexplained. From that table come the V and J calls and clone size; the DNA was used to work out D and trimming. The sample table shows about 200,000 clones, and under 70% are seen once. Of the sample, 2% to 3% falls within the top ten clones.

The paper's findings and limits, for the study overall: In a later analysis, HLA-associated TCR beta chains showed more clonal expansion and lower generation probabilities than non-associated chains that were equally common. A further reported finding was that TCR beta sequences accurately predicted the HLA-A and HLA-B alleles for most subjects in the first cohort. At a false discovery rate of 0.05, a later analysis linked around 17,000 TCR beta sequences to specific HLA alleles. A cluster of highly shared sequence variants was judged likely to represent a technical artifact of the sequencing pipeline. In a later genetic analysis, a missense DCLRE1C variant was associated with V-gene and J-gene trimming of TCR beta chains, and the association was replicated in an independent cohort. It was suggested by the authors that the approach could potentially be generalized to other disease states and immunological phenotypes. Assigning TCR associations to individual alleles was difficult when HLA alleles, especially DR and DQ, strongly co-occurred. According to a later genetic analysis, donors in an Asian-associated ancestry cluster had fewer N-insertions in productive TCRs than the approximately 710-donor mean. Approximately 16 rarely observed V segments, including chromosome 9 orphons, were excluded from the earlier analysis of almost 600 of the donors because counts were too low. Most CMV-associated TCR beta chains appeared to be HLA-restricted in a later analysis, and the HLA associations seemed to be driven largely by CMV exposure. In this cohort, only TCR beta chains were sequenced, and detectable features were limited by the absence of alpha or paired-chain data. Because some donors lacked HLA typing at each locus, the association tests relied only on the typed subset. In the study, some 160 TCR beta chains were listed as associated with cytomegalovirus. In vitro tests confirmed that a few of the cytomegalovirus-associated TCR beta chains recognize cytomegalovirus antigens. Correlated functional status among segregating V segments might be attributable to linkage disequilibrium, but an unknown experimental factor could not be ruled out. An earlier analysis of approximately 570 of the donors showed that most TCR beta V segments appeared in productive rearrangements either about 90% or about 30% of the time, which broadly matched IMGT annotations. The only immune exposure information available for the cohort was CMV serostatus. Presence/absence analyses assumed roughly uniform sequencing depth across donors, an assumption that may not hold. Several of the top co-occurrence clusters appeared to be linked to parvovirus B19, influenza, CMV and Epstein-Barr virus, according to a later analysis. In a later analysis, the rate of TCR association differed among HLA loci, with DRB1 alleles having the most associated TCRs and HLA-C alleles having the fewest. Most TCR sequences were observed very rarely across donors, whereas some public TCRs were present in many individuals. Some IMGT-functional V segments, including TRBV6-2 and TRBV6-3, could not be told apart with the 87-base-pair reads, so those segments were excluded. In both the original and validation cohorts, the classifier was reported to diagnose cytomegalovirus status with high specificity and sensitivity.

The cohort comprised approximately 700 healthy bone marrow donors. Cohort members were all nominally healthy when sampled, although unrecorded immune exposures were likely present. The donor was CMV seropositive and was included in the group of almost 300 seropositive cohort members. A peripheral blood sample was provided by each donor, and peripheral blood mononuclear cells were used for TCR beta sequencing. The Qiagen DNeasy Blood Extraction Kit was used to extract genomic DNA from the blood cell samples. As concerns this clone: This clone's antigen is unknown. No much larger clone is present one base from it, and per-base qualities are unavailable.

V drops 5 bases and J drops 0 bases, leaving 11 bases in between. From a lookup of the germline V gene (reference sequence), CDR1 and CDR2 are SEHNR and FQNEAQ. The CDR3 goes from the cysteine to the phenylalanine over 15 residues. Only the CDR3 DNA stays, 45 bases, in frame from base 1. The specimen sequenced was PBMCs. The V and J genes are TRBV7-9 and TRBJ2-4; the D gene is possibly TRBD2, with 6 bases matching. This TCR was recovered from a man between 35 and 55 years old in good health and CMV-seropositive. The encoded CDR3 is CASSPGGLAKNIQYF. The nucleotide sequence is given as TGTGCCAGCAGCCCCGGGGGACTAGCCAAAAACATTCAGTACTTC.